Described below is a single TCR beta chain sequence and its context. This clone has a count of ten or more. No cognate antigen has been identified for it. Per-base qualities were not stored, and no clone one base away is much larger. TCRbeta CDR3 regions were amplified from genomic DNA by means of the immunoSEQ Assay, a bias-controlled multiplex PCR. The source study handled its data this way. Within the assay, amplification of reference gene primers was used to estimate how many nucleated cells each sample contained. To quantify the absolute abundance of each unique TCRbeta CDR3 rearrangement, sequence reads were collapsed and filtered. For each sample, productive Simpson clonality was calculated as the square root of Simpson's diversity index over productive rearrangements. As stored in TCRdb, this immuneACCESS dataset retains in-frame rearrangements with V and J assigned. A fraction of the clones does not appear; measured against another copy, unresolved V genes explain less than half of the discrepancy, and the remainder lacks a known reason. V and J calls plus clone size are reproduced from that table; the DNA served to infer D and trimming. The table for this sample lists about 290,000 clones; about 89% of them were counted only once. The top ten constitute less than 1% of the sample.

The CDR3 has 15 amino acids, counting the end cysteine and phenylalanine. Only CDR3 DNA is held: 45 bases, read in frame from base 1. CDR1 and CDR2 are drawn from the germline V gene: SNHLY, FYNNEI. Compared with germline, V lacks 11 bases and J lacks 6 bases; bases without a gene match: 16. The sample is drawn from a study of blood T cell repertoires in COVID-19 (dated by TCRdb to about 2020). Looking at the study overall: The collaborator samples originated in the United States, Italy and Spain and spanned the acute and convalescent phases of COVID-19. The prospective study material was composed of cDNA or gDNA derived from T cells, B-cell-depleted T cells, or PBMCs. The dataset comprised deeply sampled blood TCRbeta repertoires from subjects exposed to, actively infected with, or recovered from COVID-19. A freely available public database, intended as a resource for researchers studying the immune response to SARS-CoV-2, is where the repertoires were released. Samples were obtained from the ongoing ImmuneRACE study (first 160 participants) and from 1,254 subjects provided by 6 global collaborators. Nearly every sample came with metadata listing a de-identified subject ID, COVID-19 status, age in years and sex. Where HLA class I and class II types were available, the types were taken from metadata supplied by the sample provider, not from assay-based typing. What the work shows at the level of the full study, not this receptor alone: The quantity of clinical and demographic metadata differed by source and by participant and was supplied without curation.

Another Seattle source contributed samples from volunteer blood donors who had recovered from COVID-19. Each collaborating institution followed its own protocols to collect whole blood in K2EDTA tubes. For TCRbeta analysis, collaborators shipped samples as frozen whole blood, isolated PBMCs, or DNA extracted from either of those sample types. Sequenced input: peripheral blood. This receptor was taken from a woman aged 40 to 49 who had recovered from COVID-19. This sequence uses TRBV2 and TRBJ1-2, and 9 junction bases match TRBD1. In nucleotides, the sequence is TGTGCCGGCCAACAGGGGGCGATGGCTTCGGATGGCTACACCTTC. Translated, it gives CAGQQGAMASDGYTF.